This T cell receptor beta chain stems from a study of T cells in Graves' hyperthyroidism and ophthalmopathy. Findings and caveats of the study: The model identified upcoming ophthalmopathy a median approximately seven months ahead of onset.

The germline gives CDR1 SNHLY, CDR2 FYNNEI. CDR3 length: 15 amino acids. The V end was cut by 6 bases, the J end by 2 bases, with 13 bases between. RNA transcripts gave rise to amplified TCR beta CDR3 regions. The study used the HTBI primer set for a first-round RT-PCR of the TCR CDR3. TCRdb re-called the multiplex PCR reads through MiXCR, storing one row per CDR3 protein. The sample records some 440,000 distinct CDR3 sequences, around 14% being singletons. No ophthalmopathy progression within 18 months constituted stable Graves' hyperthyroidism. Cells are PBMCs isolated from more than 8.5 ml of fresh blood. This clonotype showed up just a few times. Its antigen remains unidentified.

Sequenced sample: blood. The TCR originated in a woman aged 18-29 years with Graves' hyperthyroidism. The chain employs TRBV2 and TRBJ2-2; possibly TRBD1 for D (6 bases). CDR3 amino acids: CASRVSGVNTGELFF. The CDR3 DNA reads as TGTGCCAGCAGGGTCTCAGGGGTAAACACCGGGGAGCTGTTTTTT.